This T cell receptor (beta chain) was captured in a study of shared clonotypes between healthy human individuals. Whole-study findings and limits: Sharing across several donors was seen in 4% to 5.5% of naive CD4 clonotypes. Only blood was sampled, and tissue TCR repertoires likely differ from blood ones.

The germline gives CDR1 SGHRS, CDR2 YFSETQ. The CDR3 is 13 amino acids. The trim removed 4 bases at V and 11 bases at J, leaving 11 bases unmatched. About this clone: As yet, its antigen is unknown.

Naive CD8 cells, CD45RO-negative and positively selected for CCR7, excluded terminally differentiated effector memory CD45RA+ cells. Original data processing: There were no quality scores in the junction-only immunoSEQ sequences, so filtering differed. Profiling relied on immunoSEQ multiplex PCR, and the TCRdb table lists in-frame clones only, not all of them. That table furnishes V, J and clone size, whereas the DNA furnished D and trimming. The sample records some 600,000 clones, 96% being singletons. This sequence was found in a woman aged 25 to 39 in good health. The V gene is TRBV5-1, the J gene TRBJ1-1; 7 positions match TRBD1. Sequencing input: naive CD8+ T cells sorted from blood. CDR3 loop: CASSGATGRWAFF. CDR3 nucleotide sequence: TGCGCCAGCAGCGGTGCGACAGGGCGGTGGGCTTTCTTT.